The TCR beta chain described here comes from a study of radiotherapy plus CTLA-4 blockade in lung cancer. This clone was detected once. Method: immunoSEQ multiplex PCR; TCRdb's copy keeps in-frame clones and lacks some. This table has about 83,000 clones, over 70% appearing once. Germline V CDR1 and CDR2: SGHTA, FQGTGA. The junction had 10 bases not matched to a gene; V was cut back by 5 bases and J by 5 bases. The CDR3 covers 16 residues. The genes are TRBV7-3 and TRBJ2-5, with 11 bases aligning to TRBD1. Here the sequenced sample was peripheral blood, taken from a patient treated with radiotherapy plus ipilimumab. The source is a human donor with non-small cell lung cancer who had a partial response to radiotherapy plus ipilimumab. Some clones in this sample may be carry-over from other donors' samples. CDR3 DNA sequence: TGTGCCAGCAGCCGAAACCCCCGGGACAGGGGGGAGACCCAGTACTTC. Translation: CASSRNPRDRGETQYF.